What follows are 5 T cell receptor beta chains derived from one specimen sequenced in a study of blood T cell repertoires in COVID-19. Profiling relied on immunoSEQ multiplex PCR, and the TCRdb table lists in-frame clones only, not all of them. The sample includes 150,000 to 180,000 clones, approximately 90% seen only once; the top ten take 15%. The sample was peripheral blood. Every receptor here comes from a woman in her 40s with acute or convalescent COVID-19.

In its sample, this clone was seen once. The V gene is TRBV6-5, the J gene TRBJ2-2; D gene uncertain. The CDR3 is 13 residues long. V dropped 2 bases and J dropped 5 bases, with 6 bases sitting between them. The germline gives CDR1 MNHEY, CDR2 SVGAGI. The CDR3 region has the DNA TGTGCCAGCAGTTACGAGTCGACCGGGGAGCTGTTTTTT. This encodes CASSYESTGELFF.

V usage is TRBV11-3 and J usage is TRBJ2-1, with TRBD2 matching 7 bases. CDR1 and CDR2 from the germline V gene are SGHNT and YENEEA. The ends lost 5 bases at V and 0 bases at J; junction bases unmatched: 7. This CDR3 comprises 16 residues. CDR3 sequence reads: CASSKRDRSSYNEQFF. The CDR3 DNA is TGTGCCAGCAGCAAGCGGGACCGGAGCTCCTACAATGAGCAGTTCTTC.

This clone occurred a few times. The rearrangement links TRBV13 to TRBJ1-2, with D possibly matching TRBD1 (6 bases). The germline V gene encodes CDR1 PRHDT and CDR2 FYEKMQ (reference sequence). Trimming removed 5 bases from V and 7 bases from J, with 23 bases in between. The CDR3 is made up of 16 amino acids. Here the CDR3 reads CASSPRETGSLFGYTF. CDR3 DNA: TGTGCCAGCAGCCCCCGCGAGACAGGTAGTCTATTTGGCTACACCTTC. The variable domain in full, with the rest retrieved from reference TRBV13 and TRBJ1-2, is AAGVIQSPRHLIKEKRETATLKCYPIPRHDTVYWYQQGPGQDPQFLISFYEKMQSDKGSIPDRFSAQQFSDYHSELNMSSLELGDSALYFCASSPRETGSLFGYTFGSGTRLTVV.

The chain recombines TRBV3-1 (or the pseudogene TRBV3-2) with TRBJ2-1; the D gene is possibly TRBD2 (5 bases). V lost 0 bases and J 0 bases, leaving 12 bases between the germline ends. This CDR3 has 17 residues. The germline CDR1 and CDR2 sequences are LGHDT and YNNKEL (reference sequence). The CDR3 sequence: CASSQDPAGSSYNEQFF. In DNA form, the CDR3 reads TGTGCCAGCAGCCAAGATCCTGCGGGCAGCTCCTACAATGAGCAGTTCTTC.

V and J are TRBV28 and TRBJ2-3; D possibly corresponds to TRBD1 (6 bases). Germline V gene sequence: CDR1 MDHEN, CDR2 SYDVKM. V lost 6 bases to trimming and J lost 3 bases, with 13 bases between them. The CDR3 extends over 14 amino acids. CDR3 loop: CASRTTTGTDTQYF. The CDR3, as DNA: TGTGCCAGCAGGACTACAACAGGGACAGATACGCAGTATTTT.